Listed below are T cell receptor beta chains from one sample, sequenced in a study of CD8 T cells in ankylosing spondylitis. TCRdb processed the 5' RACE reads anew with MiXCR; each CDR3 protein has one entry. The sample holds hundreds of thousands of distinct CDR3 sequences, roughly 24% seen once. The sequencing input was blood, either unsorted or a sorted T cell fraction (not recorded which). These receptors were obtained from a male donor with ankylosing spondylitis or in good health (not recorded which). The CDR3 runs from the conserved cysteine through the conserved F or W. D genes are given only for firm matches. A row's size may be missing; if present it is once, few, many or a size class.

j_gene | d_gene | abundance | v_gene | CDR3nt | CDR3aa
TRBJ2-7 | TRBD2 | - | TRBV20-1 | TGCAGTGCGGGGACTAGCGGAGCCCCTAGCTCCTACGAGCAGTACTTC | CSAGTSGAPSSYEQYF
TRBJ2-7 | TRBD2 | many | TRBV20-1 | TGCAGTGCCCCCGGGAGGGGAACCTACGAGCAGTACTTC | CSAPGRGTYEQYF
TRBJ1-2 | TRBD1 | - | TRBV6-5 | TGTGCCAGCAGTTACTCGAGTGCCGCTGGGGACAGGGGATATGGCTACACCTTC | CASSYSSAAGDRGYGYTF
TRBJ1-1 | TRBD1 | many | TRBV11-2 | TGTGCCAGCAGCAGCCCGACAGGGGATGCTGAAGCTTTCTTT | CASSSPTGDAEAFF
TRBJ2-7 | - | many | TRBV5-1 | TGCGCCAGCAGCCTGGGAACCTTAGCCAATTTCCTCTACGAGCAGTACTTC | CASSLGTLANFLYEQYF
TRBJ2-7 | TRBD1 | - | TRBV20-1 | TGCAGTGCAGGGGGCTTTGGCGAGCAGTACTTC | CSAGGFGEQYF
TRBJ2-1 | TRBD2 | - | TRBV5-1 | TGCGCCAGCAGCTCGGGGACTAGCGGGAGTGTCGAGCAGTTCTTC | CASSSGTSGSVEQFF
TRBJ2-5 | - | - | TRBV29-1 | TGCAGCGTTGTTGAGTGGAGCCAGGAGACCCAGTACTTC | CSVVEWSQETQYF
TRBJ2-2 | TRBD1 | many | TRBV29-1 | TGCAGCGTTGCCGACAGGGGTCCCGGGGAGCTGTTTTTT | CSVADRGPGELFF
TRBJ1-2 | TRBD1 | many | TRBV27 | TGTGCCAGCAGTTGGACAGGGATAAACTATGGCTACACCTTC | CASSWTGINYGYTF
TRBJ2-7 | - | many | TRBV12-3/TRBV12-4 | TGTGCCAGCAGTTTAAGGCAGGTCTACGAGCAGTACTTC | CASSLRQVYEQYF
TRBJ2-1 | - | - | TRBV5-1 | TGCGCCAGCAGCTTGGGGGCAGTGAGCTCCTACAATGAGCAGTTCTTC | CASSLGAVSSYNEQFF
TRBJ2-1 | - | many | TRBV10-3 | TGTGCCATCAGTTGGGGCTCCTACAATGAGCAGTTCTTC | CAISWGSYNEQFF
TRBJ2-3 | - | many | TRBV29-1 | TGCAGCGCCCGAAGGGGTAGCACAGATACGCAGTATTTT | CSARRGSTDTQYF
TRBJ2-1 | TRBD2 | many | TRBV11-3 | TGTGCCAGCAGCGTAACTAGCGGGATCTACAATGAGCAGTTCTTC | CASSVTSGIYNEQFF
TRBJ2-6 | TRBD1 | many | TRBV20-1 | TGCAGTGCTCCAGGGGGCCGATCTGGGGCCAACGTCCTGACTTTC | CSAPGGRSGANVLTF